The 23 T cell receptor beta chains below all came from one sample that was sequenced in a study of blood T cell repertoires in COVID-19. Produced via immunoSEQ multiplex PCR; TCRdb's table is partial and in-frame only. The table includes hundreds of thousands of clones, 85% to 90% detected once. The sample consisted of peripheral blood. The receptors derive from a human donor in a cohort sampled during active COVID-19.

This rearrangement joins TRBV27 to TRBJ2-3; 8 bases match TRBD2. Per germline, CDR1 MNHEY and CDR2 SMNVEV (reference sequence). V gave up 2 bases and J gave up 5 bases; unmatched junction bases: 6. The CDR3 has 15 residues. The CDR3 bases are TGTGCCAGCAGTTTACAGCGGGGGTCACGAGATACGCAGTATTTT. This gives the protein CASSLQRGSRDTQYF.

The rearrangement links TRBV24-1 to TRBJ2-1; TRBD2 aligns across 16 bases. Germline V gene sequence: CDR1 KGHDR, CDR2 SFDVKD. V shed 3 bases, J shed 8 bases, and the junction held 9 bases outside the gene matches. The CDR3 is 18 amino acids. CDR3 loop: CATSDAGGTSGRADEQFF. CDR3 nucleotide sequence: TGTGCCACCAGTGATGCCGGCGGGACTAGCGGGAGGGCCGATGAGCAGTTCTTC.

This clone was recorded a few times. The V and J genes are TRBV5-5 and TRBJ1-1, with 12 positions matching TRBD1. Trimming cost V 3 bases and J 5 bases; bases outside gene matches: 17. CDR3 length equals 19 residues. Germline CDR1 is SGHKS and CDR2 is YYEKEE (reference sequence). The CDR3 reads CASSSRYGTGGTSGTEAFF. The CDR3 bases are TGTGCCAGCAGCTCGAGATACGGGACAGGGGGCACGTCGGGGACTGAAGCTTTCTTT.

The chain recombines TRBV5-1 with TRBJ2-5; 9 nucleotides align to TRBD2. The CDR3 has 19 amino acids. The junction had 20 bases not matched to a gene; V was cut back by 3 bases and J by 5 bases. In germline, CDR1 is SGHRS, CDR2 YFSETQ. The CDR3 bases are TGCGCCAGCAGCTCGGGATTGGGCGGGAGGGCCGATAAGATGGAGACCCAGTACTTC. As protein: CASSSGLGGRADKMETQYF.

The rearrangement uses TRBV18 and TRBJ2-3; D is possibly TRBD2 (5 bases). The CDR3 has 14 amino acids. V was cut by 4 bases and J by 4 bases, with 12 bases left in between. From germline, CDR1 is KGHSH and CDR2 LQKENI. The CDR3 reads CASSQASFPDTQYF. CDR3 bases: TGTGCCAGCTCACAAGCTAGCTTCCCAGATACGCAGTATTTT.

The genes are TRBV9 and TRBJ2-3; 8 positions match TRBD2. This CDR3 region has 14 residues. Germline V CDR1 and CDR2: SGDLS, YYNGEE. The V gene end was trimmed by 6 bases and the J gene end by 0 bases; junction bases not matched to a gene: 3. The CDR3 nucleotides read TGTGCCAGCACCCGGGGGGGAAGCACAGATACGCAGTATTTT. Its translation is CASTRGGSTDTQYF.

V gene TRBV2 combines with J gene TRBJ2-2; D is ambiguous. V was shortened by 8 bases and J by 5 bases, with 6 bases between the two germline ends. CDR1 and CDR2 (germline): SNHLY, FYNNEI. The CDR3 covers 11 residues. The CDR3, as DNA: TGTGCCAGCCGGTTGACCGGGGAGCTGTTTTTT. Its protein is CASRLTGELFF.

Points on this clone: Other nucleotide sequences from this sample produce the same CDR3. V usage is TRBV30 and J usage is TRBJ2-7, with 8 positions matching TRBD2. Looked up from germline, CDR1 is GTSNPN and CDR2 is SVGIG (reference sequence). This CDR3 is 14 amino acids long. With V trimmed by 0 bases and J by 5 bases, 6 bases remained unmatched. Here the CDR3 DNA reads TGTGCCTGGAGTGTACTCGCGGGGGGACACGAGCAGTACTTC. Its translation: CAWSVLAGGHEQYF. The full variable domain, with the rest looked up from reference TRBV30 and TRBJ2-7, is SQTIHQWPATLVQPVGSPLSLECTVEGTSNPNLYWYRQAAGRGLQLLFYSVGIGQISSEVPQNLSASRPQDRQFILSSKKLLLSDSGFYLCAWSVLAGGHEQYFGPGTRLTVT.

The rearrangement links TRBV5-1 to TRBJ2-1; TRBD2 matches 11 bases. Germline V gives CDR1 SGHRS, CDR2 YFSETQ. The CDR3 totals 15 residues. The J segment lost 2 bases and the V segment lost 4 bases, leaving 2 bases of the junction unmatched. The CDR3, as DNA: TGCGCCAGCAGCGGGACTAGCGGTACCTACAATGAGCAGTTCTTC. It translates to CASSGTSGTYNEQFF.

The chain carries TRBV6-1 and TRBJ1-2; D remains ambiguous. Germline V CDR1 and CDR2: MNHNS, SASEGT. Trimming stripped 0 bases from V and 8 bases from J, with 10 bases between. This CDR3 contains 13 residues. CDR3 region: CASSEAGKPGYTF. The CDR3 nucleotides are TGTGCCAGCAGTGAAGCCGGTAAGCCCGGCTACACCTTC.

This clone was found many times. CDR3 nucleotide sequence: TGTGCCAGTAGGGACAGGGATTACACTGAAGCTTTCTTT. It is translated as CASRDRDYTEAFF. The chain combines TRBV19 with TRBJ1-1; TRBD1 matches 8 bases. The CDR3 contains 13 residues. CDR1 LNHDA and CDR2 SQIVND come from the germline V gene (reference sequence). With V trimmed by 6 bases and J by 3 bases, 3 bases remained unmatched. The complete variable domain, with remaining parts taken from reference TRBV19 and TRBJ1-1, reads DGGITQSPKYLFRKEGQNVTLSCEQNLNHDAMYWYRQDPGQGLRLIYYSQIVNDFQKGDIAEGYSVSREKKESFPLTVTSAQKNPTAFYLCASRDRDYTEAFFGQGTRLTVV.

In its sample, this clone was seen once. The V and J genes are TRBV3-1 (or the pseudogene TRBV3-2) and TRBJ2-2; the match to TRBD2 covers 7 bases. Germline-derived CDR1 and CDR2 are LGHDT and YNNKEL (reference sequence). Trimming removed 1 base from V and 2 bases from J; junction bases left unmatched: 10. The CDR3 spans 18 residues. The CDR3 loop is CASSQVVFERDNTGELFF. CDR3 DNA: TGTGCCAGCAGCCAAGTTGTATTTGAGCGGGATAACACCGGGGAGCTGTTTTTT.

This clone is a singleton in its sample. The rearrangement joins TRBV7-9 to TRBJ1-2, with D tentatively TRBD1 (5 bases). This CDR3 is 14 amino acids long. Trimming cost V 4 bases and J 3 bases, with 12 bases left between them. Germline V gene data show CDR1 as SEHNR and CDR2 as FQNEAQ (reference sequence). CDR3 bases: TGTGCCAGCAGCTCGGACACCGCCTACTATGGCTACACCTTC. This codes for CASSSDTAYYGYTF. Full variable domain (remainder filled in from reference TRBV7-9 and TRBJ1-2): DTGVSQNPRHKITKRGQNVTFRCDPISEHNRLYWYRQTLGQGPEFLTYFQNEAQLEKSRLLSDRFSAERPKGSFSTLEIQRTEQGDSAMYLCASSSDTAYYGYTFGSGTRLTVV.

DNA for the CDR3: TGTGCCAGTGAGGGGGTCCCCTATGGCTACACCTTC. Translated, it gives CASEGVPYGYTF. V and J are TRBV25-1 and TRBJ1-2; D possibly corresponds to TRBD1 (6 bases). V lost 9 bases, J lost 4 bases, and 12 bases lay in between. The germline V gene has CDR1 MGHDK and CDR2 SYGVNS. This CDR3 is 12 amino acids long.

This sequence joins TRBV7-9 and TRBJ2-3; 15 nucleotides align to TRBD2. The V and J ends lost 5 bases and 8 bases, in that order; junction bases with no gene match: 11. Germline CDR1 SEHNR, CDR2 FQNEAQ (reference sequence). The CDR3 runs 17 residues. The CDR3 nucleotides read TGTGCCAGCAGCCTCCCCGGACTAGCGGGAGGGTTCGTTACGCAGTATTTT. This gives the protein CASSLPGLAGGFVTQYF.

V and J are TRBV30 and TRBJ2-5; 11 bases fit TRBD1. Germline trimming cut 0 bases from V and 7 bases from J; bases unmatched to any gene: 4. CDR3 length: 14 residues. Germline CDR1 GTSNPN, CDR2 SVGIG (reference sequence). The CDR3 bases are TGTGCCTGGAGTGTGGGACAGGGGGTCAGGACCCAGTACTTC. It yields the protein CAWSVGQGVRTQYF.

The sample holds one count of this clone. The rearrangement links TRBV13 to TRBJ2-7; 10 bases line up with TRBD1. The CDR3 length is 12 residues. Germline values: CDR1 PRHDT, CDR2 FYEKMQ (reference sequence). With 5 bases clipped from V and 6 bases from J, the junction kept 1 base outside the gene matches. CDR3 in amino acids: CASSRTGGEQYF. For the CDR3, the DNA is TGTGCCAGCAGCAGGACAGGGGGCGAGCAGTACTTC.

This sequence joins TRBV4-2 and TRBJ1-2; 8 nucleotides match TRBD1. Per the germline V gene, CDR1 is LGHNA and CDR2 is YNFKEQ. The CDR3 loop spans 19 amino acids. V was clipped by 4 bases and J by 8 bases; unmatched bases: 24. Here the CDR3 reads CASSPWHSGVLGQGGGYTF. CDR3 nucleotide sequence: TGTGCCAGCAGCCCATGGCACTCGGGGGTGTTAGGACAGGGCGGCGGCTACACCTTC.

The chain has TRBV19 and TRBJ2-2, with 7 bases fitting TRBD1. The CDR3 is made up of 17 amino acids. Germline CDR1 LNHDA, CDR2 SQIVND (reference sequence). V was clipped by 1 base and J by 1 base; unmatched bases: 6. This CDR3 is CASSIGWRTGNTGELFF. The DNA for the CDR3 is TGTGCCAGTAGTATAGGGTGGAGGACAGGGAACACCGGGGAGCTGTTTTTT.

The V gene is TRBV7-9, the J gene TRBJ1-2; no clear D gene. The CDR3 loop spans 13 amino acids. V lost 3 bases, J lost 8 bases, and 13 bases lay in between. Germline V CDR1 and CDR2: SEHNR, FQNEAQ (reference sequence). The CDR3 sequence is CASSFLVAGGYTF. The CDR3 bases are TGTGCCAGCAGCTTTTTGGTCGCGGGGGGCTACACCTTC.

In this sample, this clone turned up once. The chain recombines TRBV24-1 with TRBJ2-6; weak D call: TRBD2 (5 bases). The germline gives CDR1 KGHDR, CDR2 SFDVKD. Trimming took 3 bases from V and 0 from J, leaving 11 bases between them. This CDR3 is built from 17 residues. CDR3 nucleotide sequence: TGTGCCACCAGTGATGCGGGCCACTACTCTGGGGCCAACGTCCTGACTTTC. Translated: CATSDAGHYSGANVLTF.

This chain joins TRBV30 and TRBJ2-5, with D perhaps matching TRBD2 (6 bases). Germline V CDR1 and CDR2: GTSNPN, SVGIG (reference sequence). V shed 2 bases and J shed 2 bases, with 15 bases lying between them. CDR3 length: 15 residues. As DNA, the CDR3 is TGTGCCTGGAGTTTAGCCGGGGGTATTCAAGAGACCCAGTACTTC. Translated: CAWSLAGGIQETQYF.

This chain connects TRBV5-4 to TRBJ2-4; D perhaps matches TRBD2 (6 bases). V was cut by 5 bases and J by 7 bases, with 16 bases left in between. Germline V gene lookup returns CDR1 SGHNT and CDR2 YYREEE (reference sequence). The CDR3 length is 14 residues. The DNA of the CDR3 is TGTGCCAGCAGGGCGGGACCCACAGGCAACATTCAGTACTTC. Protein product: CASRAGPTGNIQYF.